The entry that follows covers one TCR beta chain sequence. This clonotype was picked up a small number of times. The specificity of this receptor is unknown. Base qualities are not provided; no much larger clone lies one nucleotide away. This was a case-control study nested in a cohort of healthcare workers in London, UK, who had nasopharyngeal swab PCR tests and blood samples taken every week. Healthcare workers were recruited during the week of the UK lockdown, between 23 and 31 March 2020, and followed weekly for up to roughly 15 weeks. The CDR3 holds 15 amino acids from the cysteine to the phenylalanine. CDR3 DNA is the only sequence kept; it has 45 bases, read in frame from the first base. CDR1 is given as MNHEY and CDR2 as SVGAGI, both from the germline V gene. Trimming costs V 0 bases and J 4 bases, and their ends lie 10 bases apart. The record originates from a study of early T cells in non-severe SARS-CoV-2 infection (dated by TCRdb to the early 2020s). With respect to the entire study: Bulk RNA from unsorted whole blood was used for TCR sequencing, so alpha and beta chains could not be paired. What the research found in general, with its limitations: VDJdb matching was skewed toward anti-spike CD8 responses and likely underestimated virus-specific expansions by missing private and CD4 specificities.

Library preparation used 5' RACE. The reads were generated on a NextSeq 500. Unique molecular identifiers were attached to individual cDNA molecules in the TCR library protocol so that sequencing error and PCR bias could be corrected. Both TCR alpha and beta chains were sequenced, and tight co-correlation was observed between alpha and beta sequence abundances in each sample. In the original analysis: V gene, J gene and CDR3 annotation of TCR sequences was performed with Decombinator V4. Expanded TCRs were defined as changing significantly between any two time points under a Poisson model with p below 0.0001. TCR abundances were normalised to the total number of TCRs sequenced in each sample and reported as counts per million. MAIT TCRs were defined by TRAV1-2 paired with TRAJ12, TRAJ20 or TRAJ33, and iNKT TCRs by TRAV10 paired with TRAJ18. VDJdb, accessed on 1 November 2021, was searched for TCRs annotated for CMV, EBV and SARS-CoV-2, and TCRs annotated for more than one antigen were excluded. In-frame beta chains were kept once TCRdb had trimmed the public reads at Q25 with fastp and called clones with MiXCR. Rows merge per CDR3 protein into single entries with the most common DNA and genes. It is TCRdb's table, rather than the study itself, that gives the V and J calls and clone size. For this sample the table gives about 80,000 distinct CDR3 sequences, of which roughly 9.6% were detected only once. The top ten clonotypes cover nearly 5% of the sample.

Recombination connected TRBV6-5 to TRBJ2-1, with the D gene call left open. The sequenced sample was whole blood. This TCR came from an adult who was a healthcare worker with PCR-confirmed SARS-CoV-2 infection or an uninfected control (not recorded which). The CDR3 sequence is CASSYSRLGYNEQFF. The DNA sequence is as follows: TGTGCCAGCAGTTACTCGCGTTTGGGGTACAATGAGCAGTTCTTC.